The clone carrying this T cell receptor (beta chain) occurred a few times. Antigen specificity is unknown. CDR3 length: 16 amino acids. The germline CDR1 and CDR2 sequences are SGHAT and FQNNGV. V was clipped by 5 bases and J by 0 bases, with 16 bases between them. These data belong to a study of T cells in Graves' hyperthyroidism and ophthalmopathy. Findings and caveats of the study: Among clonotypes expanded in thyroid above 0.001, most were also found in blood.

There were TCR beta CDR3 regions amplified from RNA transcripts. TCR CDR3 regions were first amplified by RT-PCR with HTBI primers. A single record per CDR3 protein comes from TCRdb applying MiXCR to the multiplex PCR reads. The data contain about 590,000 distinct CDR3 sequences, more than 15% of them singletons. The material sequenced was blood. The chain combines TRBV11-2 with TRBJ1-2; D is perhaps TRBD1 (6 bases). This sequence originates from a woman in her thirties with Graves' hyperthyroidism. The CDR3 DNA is TGTGCCAGCAGCCGAGGTGGGGGGGCGGCTAACTATGGCTACACCTTC. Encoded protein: CASSRGGGAANYGYTF.